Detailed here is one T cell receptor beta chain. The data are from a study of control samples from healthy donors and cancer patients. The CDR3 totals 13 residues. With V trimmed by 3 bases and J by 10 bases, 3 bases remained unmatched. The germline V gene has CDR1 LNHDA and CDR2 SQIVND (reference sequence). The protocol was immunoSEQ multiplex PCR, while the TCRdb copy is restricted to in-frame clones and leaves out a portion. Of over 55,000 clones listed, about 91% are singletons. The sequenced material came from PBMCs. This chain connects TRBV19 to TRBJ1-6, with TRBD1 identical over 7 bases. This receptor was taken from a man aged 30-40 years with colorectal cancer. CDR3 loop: CASSIDRESPLHF. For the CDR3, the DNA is TGTGCCAGTAGTATCGACAGGGAATCACCCCTCCACTTT.